This entry is about one T cell receptor (beta chain). The data stem from a study of technical replicates of blood from several donors. The germline CDR1 and CDR2 sequences are SQVTM and ANQGSEA. The CDR3 loop spans 14 amino acids. With 7 bases clipped from V and 0 bases from J, the junction kept 7 bases outside the gene matches. Only in-frame clones appear in the TCRdb table, and some are missing; sequencing was by immunoSEQ multiplex PCR. The sample includes fewer than 110,000 clones, nearly 96% of them seen just once. V is TRBV29-1 and J is TRBJ1-1; 8 bases agree with TRBD1. The sequenced sample consisted of T cells isolated from PBMCs. The source of this sequence is a human donor in good health. The CDR3: CSGGSGGVNTEAFF. The CDR3 bases are TGCAGCGGTGGATCAGGGGGCGTGAACACTGAAGCTTTCTTT.